The next 30 T cell receptor beta chains were all read from a single sample in a study of blood T cell repertoires in COVID-19. Assay used: immunoSEQ multiplex PCR; TCRdb lists only in-frame clones, some missing. The sample holds about 110,000 clones, approximately 81% seen once. The sequenced sample was peripheral blood. The source is a man in his forties or fifties with acute or convalescent COVID-19.

This clone was counted only a few times. The chain joins TRBV5-4 to TRBJ1-2; 12 bases agree with TRBD1. CDR1 and CDR2 from the germline V gene are SGHNT and YYREEE (reference sequence). V lost 4 bases and J lost 8; bases outside the gene matches: 9. This CDR3 region has 15 residues. CDR3 loop: CASSREGQGALGYTF. CDR3 DNA sequence: TGTGCCAGCAGCCGCGAGGGACAGGGGGCGCTGGGCTACACCTTC.

The gene calls are TRBV5-1 and TRBJ1-1; 7 nucleotides agree with TRBD1. Germline V gives CDR1 SGHRS, CDR2 YFSETQ. The CDR3 has 16 residues. Trimming took 4 bases from V and 0 from J; bases not matched to a gene: 9. The CDR3 nucleotides are TGCGCCAGCAGCCCCGACCCGGGACAGATGAACACTGAAGCTTTCTTT. It encodes CASSPDPGQMNTEAFF.

DNA for the CDR3: TGTGCCAGCAGCTTGAACGTAGCGGGGGGCAATGAGCAGTTCTTC. Translating gives CASSLNVAGGNEQFF. This chain uses TRBV5-5 with TRBJ2-1; 10 positions agree with TRBD2. The CDR3 covers 15 residues. Germline V gives CDR1 SGHKS, CDR2 YYEKEE (reference sequence). J lost 6 bases, V lost 1 base, and 4 bases had no gene match.

The V and J genes are TRBV5-4 and TRBJ1-2, with 11 bases identical to TRBD1. CDR1 SGHNT and CDR2 YYREEE come from the germline V gene (reference sequence). Unmatched junction bases numbered 4, after V lost 4 bases and J lost 5 bases. There are 14 residues in the CDR3. The CDR3 loop reads CASSTGTGGYGYTF. The DNA of the CDR3 is TGTGCCAGCAGCACCGGGACAGGGGGTTATGGCTACACCTTC.

This chain connects TRBV5-5 to TRBJ1-6; TRBD1 matches at 11 bases. This CDR3 region has 15 residues. Germline loops: CDR1 SGHKS, CDR2 YYEKEE (reference sequence). V trimming: 3 bases; J trimming: 8 bases; junction bases outside the gene matches: 4. The chain's CDR3 is CASSSGTGGDSPLHF. CDR3 sequence (DNA): TGTGCCAGCAGCTCAGGGACAGGGGGGGATTCACCCCTCCACTTT.

V and J are TRBV18 and TRBJ1-4; D gene uncertain. Germline V gene sequence: CDR1 KGHSH, CDR2 LQKENI. The CDR3 extends over 10 amino acids. The V end lost 8 bases, the J end lost 7 bases, and 5 bases lay between the germline ends. This CDR3 reads CASGGEKLFF. For the CDR3, the DNA is TGTGCCAGCGGAGGTGAAAAACTGTTTTTT. The complete variable domain, with remaining parts taken from reference TRBV18 and TRBJ1-4, reads NAGVMQNPRHLVRRRGQEARLRCSPMKGHSHVYWYRQLPEEGLKFMVYLQKENIIDESGMPKERFSAEFPKEGPSILRIQQVVRGDSAAYFCASGGEKLFFGSGTQLSVL.

The chain links TRBV12-3 or TRBV12-4 to TRBJ1-4; TRBD1 agrees at 8 bases. V lost 3 bases to trimming and J lost 11 bases; unmatched junction nucleotides: 5. The CDR3 length is 13 residues. The chain's CDR3 is CASSFGTGGKLFF. The CDR3 DNA follows: TGTGCCAGCAGTTTCGGGACAGGCGGGAAACTGTTTTTT.

CDR3 sequence reads: CASSVDPGGTDTQYF. DNA of the CDR3: TGTGCCAGCAGCGTAGACCCCGGGGGCACAGATACGCAGTATTTT. The chain joins TRBV9 to TRBJ2-3, with a tentative D call TRBD2 (5 bases). The CDR3 has 15 amino acids. The V end was cut by 0 bases, the J end by 1 base, with 9 bases between. Germline lookup yields CDR1 SGDLS and CDR2 YYNGEE.

The genes are TRBV18 and TRBJ1-1; D call uncertain. Germline values: CDR1 KGHSH, CDR2 LQKENI. V was pared by 3 bases and J by 1 base, with 6 bases between. This CDR3 spans 13 amino acids. In DNA form, the CDR3 reads TGTGCCAGCTCACCGCAGGCGAACACTGAAGCTTTCTTT. Residues: CASSPQANTEAFF.

This clone was seen a handful of times. J is TRBJ1-6 and V is TRBV7-2; TRBD1 might be the D (5 bases). This CDR3 has 14 residues. Germline CDR1 reads SGHTA; CDR2 reads FQGNSA. Trimming pared 3 bases from V and 6 bases from J, leaving 9 bases between. The CDR3 nucleotides are TGTGCCAGCAGCTTCACCGGGGGTAATTCACCCCTCCACTTT. Its protein is CASSFTGGNSPLHF. The whole variable domain, filled in from reference TRBV7-2 and TRBJ1-6, reads GAGVSQSPSNKVTEKGKDVELRCDPISGHTALYWYRQSLGQGLEFLIYFQGNSAPDKSGLPSDRFSAERTGGSVSTLTIQRTQQEDSAVYLCASSFTGGNSPLHFGNGTRLTVT.

The rearrangement uses TRBV6-6 and TRBJ2-6; TRBD2 might be the D (6 bases). With 7 bases removed from V and 4 bases from J, the gap between germline ends came to 14 bases. The germline gives CDR1 MNHNY, CDR2 SVGAGI (reference sequence). This CDR3 has 15 residues. CDR3 sequence: CASNSGGAGANVLTF. CDR3 DNA: TGTGCCAGCAACTCCGGCGGGGCCGGGGCCAACGTCCTGACTTTC.

The gene calls are TRBV4-1 and TRBJ1-2, with no clear D. The CDR3 runs to 16 residues. The ends were cut back, 2 bases at V and 5 bases at J, with 18 bases in the middle. The germline gives CDR1 MGHRA, CDR2 YSYEKL. CDR3: CASSQSLRPEAYGYTF. The CDR3 region has the DNA TGCGCCAGCAGCCAATCCCTTCGCCCGGAGGCATATGGCTACACCTTC.

The chain combines TRBV2 with TRBJ2-7; 7 nucleotides align to TRBD1. This CDR3 is 12 amino acids long. J gave up 6 bases and V 7 bases, and 6 bases lay outside the gene matches. CDR1 is SNHLY, CDR2 FYNNEI, per germline. For the CDR3, the DNA is TGTGCCAGCAAGCAGGGGGTTGGCGAGCAGTACTTC. This codes for CASKQGVGEQYF.

As concerns this clone: At the DNA level, this CDR3 is encoded by other sequences in the same sample as well. The genes are TRBV11-2 and TRBJ1-3; 8 nucleotides agree with TRBD1. CDR1 and CDR2 from the germline V gene are SGHAT and FQNNGV. This CDR3 is built from 15 residues. Germline trimming cut 4 bases from V and 4 bases from J; bases unmatched to any gene: 6. The CDR3 is CASSSRTGSGNTIYF. CDR3 coding DNA: TGTGCCAGCAGCTCCCGGACAGGGTCCGGAAACACCATATATTTT.

The rearrangement uses TRBV12-3 or TRBV12-4 and TRBJ1-2; D is possibly TRBD1 (5 bases). CDR3 length: 12 residues. Trimming stripped 3 bases from V and 6 bases from J, with 8 bases between. The CDR3 nucleotides are TGTGCCAGCAGTTTGGGGGGTGATGGCTACACCTTC. Translating gives CASSLGGDGYTF.

The chain combines TRBV2 with TRBJ1-2; TRBD1 aligns across 9 bases. With V trimmed by 4 bases and J by 8 bases, 5 bases remained unmatched. Germline V CDR1 and CDR2: SNHLY, FYNNEI. The CDR3 spans 13 residues. The DNA for the CDR3 is TGTGCCAGCAGTGCACAGGGGGCTAGGGGCTACACCTTC. This sequence encodes CASSAQGARGYTF.

This clone was observed once. The CDR3 bases are TGTGCCAGCAGCTTGCTAGGGGGTGATGAGCAGTTCTTC. It is translated as CASSLLGGDEQFF. The gene calls are TRBV5-6 and TRBJ2-1, with D possibly matching TRBD1 (6 bases). With 1 base removed from V and 8 bases from J, the gap between germline ends came to 10 bases. CDR3 length equals 13 residues. CDR1 is SGHDT and CDR2 is YYEEEE in the germline V gene.

The chain employs TRBV27 and TRBJ2-2; D may be TRBD1 (5 bases). The CDR3 is made up of 14 amino acids. Trimming cost V 2 bases and J 5 bases, with 9 bases left between them. CDR1 and CDR2 (germline): MNHEY, SMNVEV (reference sequence). The CDR3 reads CASSLGAKTGELFF. In nucleotides, the CDR3 is TGTGCCAGCAGTTTAGGGGCTAAAACCGGGGAGCTGTTTTTT.

This chain joins TRBV5-6 and TRBJ1-1, with 7 positions matching TRBD1. The CDR3 loop spans 15 amino acids. V shed 4 bases and J 6 bases; nucleotides not matched to a gene: 12. Germline-derived CDR1 and CDR2 are SGHDT and YYEEEE. CDR3 in DNA: TGTGCCAGCAGCCTCCCAGACAGGGACGTCCCTGAAGCTTTCTTT. Amino acids: CASSLPDRDVPEAFF.

The J gene is TRBJ2-7, the V gene TRBV5-1; 10 nucleotides match TRBD1. The junction had 9 bases not matched to a gene; V was cut back by 4 bases and J by 5 bases. CDR3 length: 15 amino acids. Germline CDR1 reads SGHRS; CDR2 reads YFSETQ. The CDR3 DNA reads TGCGCCAGCAGCCAGACCGGGACAGGGGCCCACGAGCAGTACTTC. Its translation: CASSQTGTGAHEQYF.

The rearrangement joins TRBV28 to TRBJ1-3, with 7 positions matching TRBD1. Germline V gene data show CDR1 as MDHEN and CDR2 as SYDVKM. The CDR3 consists of 15 residues. With V trimmed by 5 bases and J by 4 bases, 8 bases remained unmatched. As DNA, the CDR3 is TGTGCCAGCAGTAGGGACCAGGGGGGAGGAAACACCATATATTTT. Residues: CASSRDQGGGNTIYF.

This clone was recorded once. The CDR3 region is CASRTGVGNYGYTF. As DNA, the CDR3 is TGTGCCAGTAGGACAGGGGTGGGTAACTATGGCTACACCTTC. The genes are TRBV19 and TRBJ1-2; 8 nucleotides agree with TRBD1. This CDR3 contains 14 residues. Unmatched junction bases numbered 4, after V lost 6 bases and J lost 1 base. In germline, CDR1 is LNHDA, CDR2 SQIVND (reference sequence).

This clone has only a few counts. This chain uses TRBV3-1 (or the pseudogene TRBV3-2) with TRBJ1-5, with D unresolved. CDR3 length: 15 residues. CDR1 and CDR2 from the germline V gene are LGHDT and YNNKEL (reference sequence). With 2 bases removed from V and 4 bases from J, the gap between germline ends came to 12 bases. In DNA, the CDR3 is TGTGCCAGCAGCCAATATCTTACAGTTAATCAGCCCCAGCATTTT. Encoded protein: CASSQYLTVNQPQHF.

This chain joins TRBV30 and TRBJ1-1, with D uncertain. V was shortened by 1 base and J by 1 base, with 7 bases between the two germline ends. The CDR3 contains 13 residues. From germline, CDR1 is GTSNPN and CDR2 SVGIG (reference sequence). The CDR3, as DNA: TGTGCCTGGAGTGGGGGAGGGAACACTGAAGCTTTCTTT. Translating it yields CAWSGGGNTEAFF.

DNA for the CDR3: TGTGCCAGCAGTTTATCAGAACAGAATCAGCCCCAGCATTTT. This encodes CASSLSEQNQPQHF. This chain joins TRBV28 and TRBJ1-5; D is unresolved. Trimming shortened V by 1 base and J by 4 bases, and 8 bases separated the two germline ends. The CDR3 sequence is 14 residues long. Germline CDR1 MDHEN, CDR2 SYDVKM.

V usage is TRBV3-1 (or the pseudogene TRBV3-2) and J usage is TRBJ1-1; 8 nucleotides agree with TRBD1. This CDR3 comprises 12 residues. The germline gives CDR1 LGHDT, CDR2 YNNKEL (reference sequence). V lost 0 bases to trimming and J lost 11 bases; unmatched junction nucleotides: 2. The CDR3 DNA reads as TGTGCCAGCAGCCAAGAGCGACAGGGGGCTTTCTTT. Its protein is CASSQERQGAFF.

This clone has more than one count but fewer than ten. The chain employs TRBV7-8 and TRBJ2-1; D is unclear. The V end was cut by 4 bases, the J end by 0 bases, with 16 bases between. The CDR3 is 17 residues long. Germline CDR1 is SGHVS and CDR2 is FQNEAQ. This chain's CDR3 is CASSSTVLRSSYNEQFF. DNA for the CDR3: TGTGCCAGCAGCTCCACTGTCCTGAGGAGCTCCTACAATGAGCAGTTCTTC.

V and J are TRBV5-1 and TRBJ1-1; D call uncertain. Germline V lookup: CDR1 SGHRS, CDR2 YFSETQ. The CDR3 sequence is 14 residues long. Trimming removed 0 bases from V and 1 base from J, with 7 bases in between. CDR3 nucleotide sequence: TGCGCCAGCAGCTTGGCACAGACGAACACTGAAGCTTTCTTT. Its translation: CASSLAQTNTEAFF. Full variable domain (missing parts from reference TRBV5-1 and TRBJ1-1): KAGVTQTPRYLIKTRGQQVTLSCSPISGHRSVSWYQQTPGQGLQFLFEYFSETQRNKGNFPGRFSGRQFSNSRSEMNVSTLELGDSALYLCASSLAQTNTEAFFGQGTRLTVV.

The chain combines TRBV16 with TRBJ1-1, with D unclear. V lost 4 bases to trimming and J lost 4 bases, with 10 bases between them. Looked up from germline, CDR1 is KGHSY and CDR2 is FQNENV. This CDR3 comprises 13 residues. CDR3 in amino acids: CASSPVYGTEAFF. The CDR3 DNA is TGTGCCAGCAGCCCAGTATATGGCACTGAAGCTTTCTTT.

The chain recombines TRBV15 with TRBJ1-1; D is unresolved. V dropped 1 base and J dropped 0 bases, with 6 bases sitting between them. In germline, CDR1 is LNHNV, CDR2 YYDKDF (reference sequence). The CDR3 consists of 14 residues. The CDR3 sequence: CATSRGQLNTEAFF. In DNA, the CDR3 is TGTGCCACCAGCAGAGGACAATTGAACACTGAAGCTTTCTTT.